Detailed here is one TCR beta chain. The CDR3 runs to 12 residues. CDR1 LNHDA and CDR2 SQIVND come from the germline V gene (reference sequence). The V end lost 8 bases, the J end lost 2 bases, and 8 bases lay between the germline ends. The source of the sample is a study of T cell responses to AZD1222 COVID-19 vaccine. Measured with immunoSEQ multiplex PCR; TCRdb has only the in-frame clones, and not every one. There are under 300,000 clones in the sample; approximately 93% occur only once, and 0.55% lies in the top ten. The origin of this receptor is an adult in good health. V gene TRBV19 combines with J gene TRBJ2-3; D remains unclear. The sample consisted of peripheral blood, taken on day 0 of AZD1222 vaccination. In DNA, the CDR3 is TGTGCCAGTTCAGAGGCCACAGATACGCAGTATTTT. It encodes CASSEATDTQYF.